The entry below gives a single TCR beta chain sequence along with its context. V was shortened by 5 bases and J by 8 bases, with 21 bases between the two germline ends. The CDR3 is 16 amino acids. CDR1 is SGHAT, CDR2 FQNNGV, per germline. The data are from a study of blood T cell repertoires in COVID-19. Study-level background: The United States, Italy and Spain provided the acute and convalescent COVID-19 samples. Nucleic acid was either cDNA or gDNA, and it came from T cells, B-cell-depleted T cells, or PBMCs.

In the source study's methods: The authors estimated nucleated cell counts from reference gene primer amplification. Produced via immunoSEQ multiplex PCR; TCRdb's table is partial and in-frame only. D and trimming come from the DNA, and the V and J calls and clone size come from that table. The repertoire consists of about 190,000 clones, with more than 70% occurring once and the leading ten covering around 5.8%. The sample was peripheral blood. The clonotype comes from a man aged 40-49 years with active or convalescent COVID-19. The rearrangement joins TRBV11-2 to TRBJ1-4; no firm D call. The CDR3 here is CASSLRGDRREEKLFF. In nucleotides, the CDR3 is TGTGCCAGCAGCCTACGCGGAGATCGACGGGAGGAAAAACTGTTTTTT.